This T cell receptor (beta chain) stems from a study of identical twins. Germline V gene lookup returns CDR1 LNHNV and CDR2 YYDKDF (reference sequence). After removal of 5 bases from V and 4 bases from J, the junction contained 10 bases not matched to a gene. The CDR3 covers 16 residues. TCRdb reprocessed the 5' RACE reads with MiXCR, giving one entry per CDR3 protein. The sample contains 450,000 to 650,000 distinct CDR3 sequences, 15% of which appear only once. General study results and limits: Sequences that were out-of-frame, alpha and twin-shared displayed an excess of low generation probability. Insertions ran lower in abundant cord blood beta clonotypes, though not in memory repertoires. Where beta out-of-frame sequences were concerned, excess twin sharing was weaker. Within monozygotic twins, out-of-frame TCR alpha sharing was underestimated by the models.

Turning to this clonotype: Its antigen is unknown.

This sample was shared with a second study, whose subject was yellow fever vaccine responses in identical twins.

Input material: CD4+ T cells sorted from blood. This clonotype originated in a woman in her late teens or twenties in good health. The chain employs TRBV15 and TRBJ1-4, with 7 bases matching TRBD1. CDR3 sequence (DNA): TGTGCCACCAGCCTCGGCGCGGGACAGCTTAATGAAAAACTGTTTTTT. Translating it yields CATSLGAGQLNEKLFF.